This T cell receptor beta chain was retrieved from a study of identifying expanded T cells in peripheral blood. No infections or other immune events were documented during collection. Data came from immunoSEQ multiplex PCR; TCRdb stores just in-frame clones and leaves some out. The table records about 90,000 clones, approximately 84% of them present only once. Study findings and constraints: Differentially abundant clones: roughly 1.3 between replicates, about 17 at approximately 13 days, over 18 at four.

Comments on this clone: Its specificity is unknown. Mismatch with germline at one junction end may stem from a read error.

Germline lookup yields CDR1 SGHDT and CDR2 YYEEEE. The CDR3 runs to 13 residues. This TCR came from a person aged 18 to 70 in good health. V usage is TRBV5-6 and J usage is TRBJ1-1; TRBD1 might be the D (5 bases). Sequenced: blood. The CDR3 is CASSLTGRRARLF. The CDR3 DNA follows: TGTGCCAGCAGCTTGACAGGTCGGCGGGCCAGGCTCTTT.